Listed below are T cell receptor beta chains from one sample, sequenced in a study of OX40 agonist ivuxolimab in advanced cancers. Measured with immunoSEQ multiplex PCR; TCRdb has only the in-frame clones, and not every one. The sample has 30,000 to 45,000 clones; around four fifths are singletons. The material sequenced was CD4+ or CD8+ T cells sorted from blood, taken in a trial of the OX40 agonist ivuxolimab. The receptors were gathered from an adult with an advanced solid tumor such as melanoma, head and neck, liver or kidney cancer. The CDR3 runs from the conserved cysteine through the conserved F or W. D genes are given only for firm matches. Clone size is shown for a subset of rows, as once, few, many or a class of expanded clone.

d_call	clone_size	v_call	j_call	cdr3_nt	cdr3_aa
NA	NA	TRBV29-1	TRBJ2-2	TGCAGCGTTGAAAGGGTGAACACCGGGGAGCTGTTTTTT	CSVERVNTGELFF
NA	NA	TRBV9	TRBJ2-3	TGTGCCAGCAGCGTAGAGGGGGGTACGCAGTATTTT	CASSVEGGTQYF
NA	NA	TRBV5-4	TRBJ1-1	TGTGCCAGCAGCGCACGGGGGCGCGACACTGAAGCTTTCTTT	CASSARGRDTEAFF
NA	few	TRBV2	TRBJ1-5	TGTGCCAGCAGTGAACAGGAGGGCTTTCAGCCCCAGCATTTT	CASSEQEGFQPQHF
NA	NA	TRBV7-2	TRBJ1-4	TGTGCCAGCAGCTTAGGGAGCAGGGGTGAAAAACTGTTTTTT	CASSLGSRGEKLFF
NA	NA	TRBV14	TRBJ2-6	TGTGCCAGCAGCCACCCCTCTGGGGCCAACGTCCTGACTTTC	CASSHPSGANVLTF
NA	NA	TRBV2	TRBJ1-1	TGTGCCAGCAGGGGGACCATGAACACTGAAGCTTTCTTT	CASRGTMNTEAFF
TRBD1	NA	TRBV7-9	TRBJ2-1	TGTGCCAGCAGCTTAGTGGACAGGGGCTTTCAGTTCTTC	CASSLVDRGFQFF
TRBD1	NA	TRBV28	TRBJ1-5	TGTGCCAGCAGCCGGGGACAGGGACCCAATCAGCCCCAGCATTTT	CASSRGQGPNQPQHF
NA	NA	TRBV19	TRBJ2-4	TGTGCCAGTTCGGAGGGGGCCTTCGGGGCCAAAAACATTCAGTACTTC	CASSEGAFGAKNIQYF
NA	NA	TRBV19	TRBJ2-2	TGTGCCAGTAGTGATAGGAGGAACACCGGGGAGCTGTTTTTT	CASSDRRNTGELFF
NA	NA	TRBV29-1	TRBJ2-5	TGCAGCGCCCTACAGACAGGGAGGCAAAAAGAGACCCAGTACTTC	CSALQTGRQKETQYF
TRBD1	NA	TRBV6-5	TRBJ2-7	TGTGCCAGCAGTCGGGACAGCCAAGGGGCCTACGAGCAGTACTTC	CASSRDSQGAYEQYF
TRBD1	NA	TRBV7-8	TRBJ2-2	TGTGCCAGCAGCTCAGGGGGCGCGGCCGGGGAGCTGTTTTTT	CASSSGGAAGELFF
NA	NA	TRBV7-9	TRBJ2-5	TGTGCCAGCAGCTCCCGCCCAGTACAAGAGACCCAGTACTTC	CASSSRPVQETQYF
NA	NA	TRBV14	TRBJ2-5	TGTGCCAGCAGCCCGGAGGCAGAAAGGGTCCGGGGTCGAGGGACCCAGTACTTC	CASSPEAERVRGRGTQYF
TRBD1	once	TRBV5-4	TRBJ2-3	TGTGCCAGCAGCTTCGGACAGGGTGGGGATACGCAGTATTTT	CASSFGQGGDTQYF
NA	NA	TRBV28	TRBJ1-2	TGTGCCAGCAGACGGACAGACCTAGCTAACTATGGCTACACCTTC	CASRRTDLANYGYTF
NA	NA	TRBV18	TRBJ2-3	TGTGCCAGCTCACCACCGGACTTTGTCACAGATACGCAGTATTTT	CASSPPDFVTDTQYF
TRBD1	NA	TRBV15	TRBJ2-7	TGTGCCACCAGCACCCTCGGACAGGGCCTTCCCTACGAGCAGTACTTC	CATSTLGQGLPYEQYF
NA	NA	TRBV28	TRBJ1-1	TGTGCCAGCAGTTCTCACGGGGGAGGGCACACTGAAGCTTTCTTT	CASSSHGGGHTEAFF
NA	NA	TRBV20-1	TRBJ2-5	TGCAGTGCTATACCACCAGAGACCCAGTACTTC	CSAIPPETQYF
NA	NA	TRBV18	TRBJ1-2	TGTGCCAGCTCACCAAACGAGGGAAACTATGGCTACACCTTC	CASSPNEGNYGYTF
TRBD1	NA	TRBV11-2	TRBJ2-7	TGTGCCAGCAGCTTAGCCGCCGGGACAGGGGGCAACGAGCAGTACTTC	CASSLAAGTGGNEQYF
NA	few	TRBV2	TRBJ1-2	TGTGCCAGCTTACGGAGCGGGTGGGCCTATGGCTACACCTTC	CASLRSGWAYGYTF
TRBD2	NA	TRBV5-6	TRBJ2-7	TGTGCCAGCAGCTTGGAGAGCCGACAGGCGGGGGGGCAGTACTTC	CASSLESRQAGGQYF
TRBD2	NA	TRBV11-2	TRBJ2-5	TGTGCCAGCGGCAAACTAGCGGGGGTTGAGACCCAGTACTTC	CASGKLAGVETQYF
NA	NA	TRBV5-1	TRBJ1-1	TGCGCCAGCAGCCACGGGACGGTGAACACTGAAGCTTTCTTT	CASSHGTVNTEAFF
TRBD1	NA	TRBV7-8	TRBJ1-1	TGTGCCAGCAGCCTGACAGGGATTGATGGGGCTGAAGCTTTCTTT	CASSLTGIDGAEAFF
NA	NA	TRBV6-5	TRBJ2-7	TGTGCCAGCCGCGTCTTGACTTTCTACGAGCAGTACTTC	CASRVLTFYEQYF
NA	NA	TRBV30	TRBJ1-6	TGTGCCTGGAGTTGGACGGAATTGGATTCACCCCTCCACTTT	CAWSWTELDSPLHF
TRBD2	NA	TRBV6-5	TRBJ2-1	TGTGCCAGCAGTCCCCCGGGTAGCGGGATCAATGAGCAGTTCTTC	CASSPPGSGINEQFF
TRBD1	few	TRBV6-6	TRBJ2-5	TGTGCCAGCAGTTCAGGCCGACAGGGGCGTCAAGAGACCCAGTACTTC	CASSSGRQGRQETQYF
NA	NA	TRBV6-5	TRBJ1-4	TGTGCCAGCAGTTACTCGACAAGGTCGCGCGAAAAACTGTTTTTT	CASSYSTRSREKLFF
NA	NA	TRBV10-1	TRBJ2-5	TGCGCCAGCAGTGAGTCGGGTACTCAAGAGACCCAGTACTTC	CASSESGTQETQYF
NA	few	TRBV18	TRBJ2-5	TGTGCCAGCTCAGACGGGGTCCAAGAGACCCAGTACTTC	CASSDGVQETQYF
NA	NA	TRBV5-1	TRBJ2-1	TGCGCCAGCAGCACCGGACGGTGGGGTTACAATGAGCAGTTCTTC	CASSTGRWGYNEQFF
TRBD2	once	TRBV9	TRBJ2-1	TGTGCCAGCAGCGTAGCCCCCCTCGCGGGGGGGCTCGATGAGCAGTTCTTC	CASSVAPLAGGLDEQFF
TRBD2	NA	TRBV5-4	TRBJ2-7	TGTGCCAGCAGCTTGGTTGCGGGGGCCTACGAGCAGTACTTC	CASSLVAGAYEQYF
NA	NA	TRBV5-6	TRBJ2-5	TGTGCCAGCAGCCCGCCGGGGTCGGAGACCCAGTACTTC	CASSPPGSETQYF
TRBD2	NA	TRBV12-5	TRBJ2-7	TGTGCTAGTGCCACGCGGGAGGGTTCCGAGCAGTACTTC	CASATREGSEQYF
TRBD2	NA	TRBV7-3	TRBJ2-3	TGTGCCAGCAGCCCTAGCGGGGGGGCGATAGATACGCAGTATTTT	CASSPSGGAIDTQYF
NA	NA	TRBV18	TRBJ2-7	TGTGCCAGCTCTACCGGGACGACAGGCTACGAGCAGTACTTC	CASSTGTTGYEQYF
NA	NA	TRBV21-1	TRBJ2-7	TGTGCCAGCAGCAAAGGGGGGGCCAAGTACGAGCAGTACTTC	CASSKGGAKYEQYF
NA	NA	TRBV21-1	TRBJ2-7	TGTGCCAGCAGCGCTCAGACTAGCGGAAACTACGAGCAGTACTTC	CASSAQTSGNYEQYF
NA	medium-sized	TRBV7-4	TRBJ1-5	TGTGCCAGCAGCGCCAGAATCGGGAATCTAGGACCTCAGCCCCAGCATTTT	CASSARIGNLGPQPQHF
NA	few	TRBV4-1	TRBJ2-3	TGCGCCAGCAGCCAAGATGATCGGTCTCGGGATACGCAGTATTTT	CASSQDDRSRDTQYF
TRBD2	NA	TRBV30	TRBJ2-1	TGTGCCTGGAGTGTACGAGGACTAGCGGGGGTAGATGAGCAGTTCTTC	CAWSVRGLAGVDEQFF
NA	NA	TRBV5-5	TRBJ1-1	TGTGCCAGCAGCTTGCTGAGGGTGAACACTGAAGCTTTCTTT	CASSLLRVNTEAFF
TRBD2	NA	TRBV5-8	TRBJ2-1	TGTGCCAGCAGCCCCGCTAGCGGGAGATCCCATTACAATGAGCAGTTCTTC	CASSPASGRSHYNEQFF
TRBD1	NA	TRBV18	TRBJ1-1	TGTGCCAGCTCACCGGAGTCAGGGGGAAACACTGAAGCTTTCTTT	CASSPESGGNTEAFF
NA	once	TRBV5-1	TRBJ2-2	TGCGCCAGCAGCTTGTGGGGAGACACCGGGGAGCTGTTTTTT	CASSLWGDTGELFF
TRBD2	NA	TRBV11-3	TRBJ2-3	TGTGCCAGCAGCTTTGGAGCGGGAGACACAGATACGCAGTATTTT	CASSFGAGDTDTQYF
NA	NA	TRBV28	TRBJ2-5	TGTGCCAGCAGTTCCCCCCGGGACAAGGTAGACCAAGAGACCCAGTACTTC	CASSSPRDKVDQETQYF
NA	once	TRBV19	TRBJ2-7	TGTGCCAGTAGTATCGATTGGTATTCGTACGAGCAGTACTTC	CASSIDWYSYEQYF
TRBD1	NA	TRBV5-8	TRBJ1-2	TGTGCCAGCAGCTTGCTAACAGGGGACGCCTATGGCTACACCTTC	CASSLLTGDAYGYTF
NA	NA	TRBV29-1	TRBJ1-5	TGCAGCGTCGGAGGCCACGGATCGGATCAGCCCCAGCATTTT	CSVGGHGSDQPQHF
TRBD2	NA	TRBV6-5	TRBJ2-1	TGTGCCAGCAGTACCCGGGGGGTCAATGAGCAGTTCTTC	CASSTRGVNEQFF
NA	few	TRBV6-1	TRBJ2-5	TGTGCCAGCAGTGAATCTTACAGCGACCAGTACTTC	CASSESYSDQYF